What follows describes a single T cell receptor beta chain. The method was immunoSEQ multiplex PCR; TCRdb's version includes in-frame clones alone and lacks a portion of them. The sample records 20,000 to 25,000 clones, about 91% being singletons. This sample stems from a study of graft-versus-host responses after intestinal transplantation. V was shortened by 5 bases and J by 8 bases, with 15 bases between the two germline ends. The CDR3 sequence is 13 residues long. Germline V gene sequence: CDR1 ENHRY, CDR2 SYGVKD. The rearrangement uses TRBV10-3 and TRBJ1-2; D might be TRBD1 (5 bases). The clonotype comes from a human patient who received an intestinal transplant, so some T cells may come from the graft donor. This specimen consisted of PBMCs, obtained roughly 64 days after intestinal transplantation. CDR3 residues: CAISTLSREGYTF. CDR3 bases: TGTGCCATCAGTACCCTGAGCAGGGAAGGCTACACCTTC.